Below, 26 T cell receptor beta chains from the same sample are listed, as sequenced in a study of OX40 agonist ivuxolimab in advanced cancers. Data came from immunoSEQ multiplex PCR; TCRdb stores just in-frame clones and leaves some out. Altogether around 75,000 clones are present, 89% being singletons, with the ten largest covering less than 3%. Here the sequenced sample was CD4+ or CD8+ T cells sorted from blood, taken in a trial of the OX40 agonist ivuxolimab. Receptors originate from an adult with an advanced solid tumor such as melanoma, head and neck, liver or kidney cancer.

Only one count was recorded for this clone. This chain connects TRBV2 to TRBJ1-5; 11 nucleotides match TRBD1. The CDR3 totals 15 residues. Germline assignment: CDR1 SNHLY and CDR2 FYNNEI. V dropped 2 bases and J dropped 11; count of bases not matched to a gene: 8. The CDR3 loop is CASSEWGDRGRTQHF. The CDR3 DNA follows: TGTGCCAGCAGTGAATGGGGGGACAGGGGGAGGACCCAGCATTTT. Based on the CDR3 plus reference TRBV2 and TRBJ1-5, the full variable domain is EPEVTQTPSHQVTQMGQEVILRCVPISNHLYFYWYRQILGQKVEFLVSFYNNEISEKSEIFDDQFSVERPDGSNFTLKIRSTKLEDSAMYFCASSEWGDRGRTQHFGDGTRLSIL.

The V and J genes are TRBV5-6 and TRBJ2-3; the match to TRBD2 covers 8 bases. With 3 bases clipped from V and 6 bases from J, the junction kept 0 bases outside the gene matches. Germline lookup yields CDR1 SGHDT and CDR2 YYEEEE. This CDR3 is built from 12 residues. CDR3 nucleotides: TGTGCCAGCAGCTCGGGAGGGGATACGCAGTATTTT. It specifies CASSSGGDTQYF.

The V gene is TRBV2, the J gene TRBJ1-5; D not certain. The V gene lost 3 bases and the J gene lost 3 bases, with 9 bases spanning the gap. The CDR3 sequence is 14 residues long. Looked up from germline, CDR1 is SNHLY and CDR2 is FYNNEI. The CDR3 DNA sequence: TGTGCCAGCAGTGAGGTGTCGGTCAATCAGCCCCAGCATTTT. It codes for CASSEVSVNQPQHF. Together with reference TRBV2 and TRBJ1-5, the CDR3 gives the full variable domain: EPEVTQTPSHQVTQMGQEVILRCVPISNHLYFYWYRQILGQKVEFLVSFYNNEISEKSEIFDDQFSVERPDGSNFTLKIRSTKLEDSAMYFCASSEVSVNQPQHFGDGTRLSIL.

This chain joins TRBV18 and TRBJ1-2; D is uncertain. V lost 3 bases, J lost 4 bases, and 9 bases lay in between. Germline CDR1 reads KGHSH; CDR2 reads LQKENI. The CDR3 runs to 13 residues. CDR3 in DNA: TGTGCCAGCTCACCCTCGGGCAGCTATGGCTACACCTTC. Protein sequence: CASSPSGSYGYTF.

The gene calls are TRBV18 and TRBJ2-1; 9 bases align to TRBD1. This CDR3 spans 15 amino acids. The V gene's germline CDR1 is KGHSH and CDR2 LQKENI. The junction had 4 bases not matched to a gene; V was cut back by 6 bases and J by 1 base. DNA of the CDR3: TGTGCCAGCTCCCACAGGGGGCTATCCTACAATGAGCAGTTCTTC. Residues: CASSHRGLSYNEQFF.

The V and J genes are TRBV5-4 and TRBJ1-6, with D hard to call. Between the trimmed V and J ends, which lost 5 bases and 7 bases, there was a span of 13 bases. This CDR3 is 14 amino acids long. Germline CDR1 is SGHNT and CDR2 is YYREEE (reference sequence). The CDR3 DNA sequence: TGTGCCAGCAGTCGGGTGGGTACGAATTCACCCCTCCACTTT. It yields the protein CASSRVGTNSPLHF. Variable domain in full (rest from reference TRBV5-4 and TRBJ1-6): ETGVTQSPTHLIKTRGQQVTLRCSSQSGHNTVSWYQQALGQGPQFIFQYYREEENGRGNFPPRFSGLQFPNYSSELNVNALELDDSALYLCASSRVGTNSPLHFGNGTRLTVT.

This clone came up once. The J gene is TRBJ1-2, the V gene TRBV4-1; D may be TRBD1 (6 bases). Germline lookup yields CDR1 MGHRA and CDR2 YSYEKL. The CDR3 totals 13 residues. V lost 4 bases and J lost 2, with 8 bases in between. CDR3 residues: CASSLQGNYGYTF. The CDR3 DNA sequence: TGCGCCAGCAGCCTACAGGGAAACTATGGCTACACCTTC.

The chain joins TRBV5-1 to TRBJ2-1; 8 bases line up with TRBD1. The V gene's germline CDR1 is SGHRS and CDR2 YFSETQ. The CDR3 covers 16 residues. J lost 5 bases, V lost 0 bases, and 7 bases had no gene match. The DNA of the CDR3 is TGCGCCAGCAGCTTGGACCCTCAGGGGGCTAACAATGAGCAGTTCTTC. Translating gives CASSLDPQGANNEQFF.

The rearrangement links TRBV6-1 to TRBJ1-2; the match to TRBD1 covers 7 bases. After removal of 6 bases from V and 4 bases from J, the junction contained 5 bases not matched to a gene. Germline-derived CDR1 and CDR2 are MNHNS and SASEGT. The CDR3 contains 13 residues. As DNA, the CDR3 is TGTGCCAGCAGGTTAACAGGGGCCTATGGCTACACCTTC. This codes for CASRLTGAYGYTF.

The chain links TRBV5-4 to TRBJ2-3; D is unresolved. In germline, CDR1 is SGHNT, CDR2 YYREEE (reference sequence). V was clipped by 2 bases and J by 5 bases, with 9 bases between them. The CDR3 spans 13 residues. CDR3: CASSFPAEDTQYF. The CDR3 DNA reads TGTGCCAGCAGCTTCCCAGCAGAAGATACGCAGTATTTT.

This rearrangement joins TRBV5-6 to TRBJ2-4; 7 bases are a match to TRBD1. The CDR3 loop spans 14 amino acids. Per the germline V gene, CDR1 is SGHDT and CDR2 is YYEEEE. The V and J ends lost 0 bases and 3 bases, in that order; junction bases with no gene match: 0. The CDR3 nucleotides read TGTGCCAGCAGCTTGGCAGGGGGCAAAAACATTCAGTACTTC. Translating it yields CASSLAGGKNIQYF.

The CDR3 loop reads CASSRGSSYEQYF. CDR3 bases: TGTGCCAGCAGCAGGGGTAGCTCCTACGAGCAGTACTTC. The V call is TRBV14, the J call TRBJ2-7; tentatively, D is TRBD1 (5 bases). With 5 bases removed from V and 0 bases from J, the gap between germline ends came to 8 bases. Per the germline V gene, CDR1 is SGHDN and CDR2 is FVKESK. The CDR3 has 13 residues.

This clone showed up just once. The junction and the germline gene differ at one end; a read error may be behind it. The chain employs TRBV5-6 and TRBJ2-1; 8 bases are a match to TRBD1. There are 15 residues in the CDR3. CDR1 SGHDT and CDR2 YYEEEE come from the germline V gene. Here the CDR3 reads CTSKGDRGSYNEQFF. The CDR3, as DNA: TGTACCAGCAAAGGCGACAGGGGCTCCTACAATGAGCAGTTCTTC.

In DNA, the CDR3 is TGTGCCAGCAGAGAGGACAGGGGAGGGTCCGGGGAGCTGTTTTTT. Its protein is CASREDRGGSGELFF. The chain joins TRBV2 to TRBJ2-2, with 9 positions matching TRBD1. Trimming cost V 6 bases and J 6 bases; bases outside gene matches: 8. The CDR3 is made up of 15 amino acids. Germline CDR1 reads SNHLY; CDR2 reads FYNNEI.

Only one count was recorded for this clone. The chain carries TRBV5-6 and TRBJ2-5, with 9 bases matching TRBD2. This CDR3 comprises 15 residues. Per the germline V gene, CDR1 is SGHDT and CDR2 is YYEEEE. V shed 1 base, J shed 5 bases, and the junction held 6 bases outside the gene matches. The CDR3 nucleotides are TGTGCCAGCAGCTTGAGGCTAGCGGGGTCGGAGACCCAGTACTTC. As protein: CASSLRLAGSETQYF.

J is TRBJ2-1 and V is TRBV10-3; 8 nucleotides align to TRBD2. After removal of 3 bases from V and 0 bases from J, the junction contained 7 bases not matched to a gene. CDR1 ENHRY and CDR2 SYGVKD come from the germline V gene. The CDR3 has 17 residues. CDR3 in amino acids: CAISEPSSGFSYNEQFF. CDR3 nucleotides: TGTGCCATCAGTGAACCGTCTAGCGGGTTCTCCTACAATGAGCAGTTCTTC.

With regard to this clone: At one of its ends the junction is not consistent with the germline gene, which may arise from a read error. The chain combines TRBV5-3 with TRBJ2-7, with a possible D match to TRBD1 (6 bases). TRBV5-3 is identified as an open reading frame with a role that is uncertain. The CDR3 sequence is 14 residues long. The CDR3 here is CASSSPEGVHEQYF. CDR3 nucleotide sequence: TGTGCCAGCAGCTCGCCCGAGGGGGTGCACGAGCAGTACTTC.

The V gene is TRBV2, the J gene TRBJ2-3; tentatively, D is TRBD1 or TRBD2 (5 bases each). Trimming stripped 6 bases from V and 9 bases from J, with 19 bases between. Germline CDR1 SNHLY, CDR2 FYNNEI. The CDR3 has 14 amino acids. CDR3 sequence (DNA): TGTGCCAGCAGAGCGACAGAGGGTCCCACCACGCAGTATTTT. Its translation is CASRATEGPTTQYF.

The V gene is TRBV12-2, the J gene TRBJ2-1; TRBD2 is taken as the D call from the table, unchecked against the DNA. TRBV12-2 is a documented pseudogene. The CDR3 is made up of 16 amino acids. The CDR3 sequence: CASRLLVAGNYNEQFF. Written as DNA, the CDR3 is TGTGCAAGTCGCTTATTGGTAGCGGGAAACTACAATGAGCAGTTCTTC.

A single count supports this clone. The chain joins TRBV19 to TRBJ2-2; weak D call: TRBD1 (6 bases). Trimming shortened V by 6 bases and J by 1 base, and 6 bases separated the two germline ends. CDR3 length: 13 residues. The germline gives CDR1 LNHDA, CDR2 SQIVND (reference sequence). The CDR3 sequence: CASRGQNTGELFF. CDR3 nucleotide sequence: TGTGCCAGTAGGGGACAGAACACCGGGGAGCTGTTTTTT.

The chain links TRBV5-8 to TRBJ2-1; the match to TRBD1 covers 12 bases. CDR3 size: 17 residues. The germline gives CDR1 SGHTS, CDR2 YDEGEE. After removal of 4 bases from V and 9 bases from J, the junction contained 14 bases not matched to a gene. The CDR3 reads CASSLPPGTGGEGEQFF. As DNA, the CDR3 is TGTGCCAGCAGCCTCCCCCCCGGGACAGGGGGCGAAGGTGAGCAGTTCTTC.

The rearrangement uses TRBV7-2 and TRBJ2-1; no reliable D call. V lost 6 bases, J lost 7 bases, and 10 bases lay in between. The CDR3 extends over 12 amino acids. The germline V gene has CDR1 SGHTA and CDR2 FQGNSA. CDR3 region: CASSRRPNEQFF. Written as DNA, the CDR3 is TGTGCCAGCAGTCGTCGGCCAAATGAGCAGTTCTTC.

The chain carries TRBV25-1 and TRBJ2-3; 9 bases align to TRBD1. Trimming at V came to 2 bases and at J to 5 bases, leaving 14 bases not matched to a gene. The length of the CDR3 is 18 residues. Germline lookup yields CDR1 MGHDK and CDR2 SYGVNS. CDR3 protein: CASSEGEGTGPLGDTQYF. The DNA of the CDR3 is TGTGCCAGCAGTGAAGGGGAGGGGACAGGGCCGTTGGGAGATACGCAGTATTTT.

The V call is TRBV5-1, the J call TRBJ1-4; D is unresolved. V gave up 5 bases and J gave up 8 bases, with 19 bases separating them. This CDR3 is 15 amino acids long. CDR1 is SGHRS and CDR2 is YFSETQ in the germline V gene. CDR3 protein: CASRLEDGPWEKLFF. The CDR3 DNA reads as TGCGCCAGCAGGCTGGAGGACGGGCCATGGGAAAAACTGTTTTTT.

J is TRBJ1-5 and V is TRBV5-1; perhaps TRBD1 as D (5 bases). The CDR3 loop spans 15 amino acids. CDR1 SGHRS and CDR2 YFSETQ come from the germline V gene. Trimming shortened V by 4 bases and J by 7 bases, and 18 bases separated the two germline ends. This chain's CDR3 is CASSVDGGGGQPQHF. The CDR3 DNA sequence: TGCGCCAGCAGCGTGGACGGTGGGGGAGGGCAGCCCCAGCATTTT. Full variable domain (missing parts from reference TRBV5-1 and TRBJ1-5): KAGVTQTPRYLIKTRGQQVTLSCSPISGHRSVSWYQQTPGQGLQFLFEYFSETQRNKGNFPGRFSGRQFSNSRSEMNVSTLELGDSALYLCASSVDGGGGQPQHFGDGTRLSIL.

The V gene is TRBV6-5, the J gene TRBJ2-3, with D uncertain. The CDR3 runs to 14 residues. Germline values: CDR1 MNHEY, CDR2 SVGAGI. With 6 bases removed from V and 0 bases from J, the gap between germline ends came to 10 bases. CDR3 amino acids: CASRRHESTDTQYF. The CDR3 nucleotides are TGTGCCAGCAGGCGACACGAAAGCACAGATACGCAGTATTTT.